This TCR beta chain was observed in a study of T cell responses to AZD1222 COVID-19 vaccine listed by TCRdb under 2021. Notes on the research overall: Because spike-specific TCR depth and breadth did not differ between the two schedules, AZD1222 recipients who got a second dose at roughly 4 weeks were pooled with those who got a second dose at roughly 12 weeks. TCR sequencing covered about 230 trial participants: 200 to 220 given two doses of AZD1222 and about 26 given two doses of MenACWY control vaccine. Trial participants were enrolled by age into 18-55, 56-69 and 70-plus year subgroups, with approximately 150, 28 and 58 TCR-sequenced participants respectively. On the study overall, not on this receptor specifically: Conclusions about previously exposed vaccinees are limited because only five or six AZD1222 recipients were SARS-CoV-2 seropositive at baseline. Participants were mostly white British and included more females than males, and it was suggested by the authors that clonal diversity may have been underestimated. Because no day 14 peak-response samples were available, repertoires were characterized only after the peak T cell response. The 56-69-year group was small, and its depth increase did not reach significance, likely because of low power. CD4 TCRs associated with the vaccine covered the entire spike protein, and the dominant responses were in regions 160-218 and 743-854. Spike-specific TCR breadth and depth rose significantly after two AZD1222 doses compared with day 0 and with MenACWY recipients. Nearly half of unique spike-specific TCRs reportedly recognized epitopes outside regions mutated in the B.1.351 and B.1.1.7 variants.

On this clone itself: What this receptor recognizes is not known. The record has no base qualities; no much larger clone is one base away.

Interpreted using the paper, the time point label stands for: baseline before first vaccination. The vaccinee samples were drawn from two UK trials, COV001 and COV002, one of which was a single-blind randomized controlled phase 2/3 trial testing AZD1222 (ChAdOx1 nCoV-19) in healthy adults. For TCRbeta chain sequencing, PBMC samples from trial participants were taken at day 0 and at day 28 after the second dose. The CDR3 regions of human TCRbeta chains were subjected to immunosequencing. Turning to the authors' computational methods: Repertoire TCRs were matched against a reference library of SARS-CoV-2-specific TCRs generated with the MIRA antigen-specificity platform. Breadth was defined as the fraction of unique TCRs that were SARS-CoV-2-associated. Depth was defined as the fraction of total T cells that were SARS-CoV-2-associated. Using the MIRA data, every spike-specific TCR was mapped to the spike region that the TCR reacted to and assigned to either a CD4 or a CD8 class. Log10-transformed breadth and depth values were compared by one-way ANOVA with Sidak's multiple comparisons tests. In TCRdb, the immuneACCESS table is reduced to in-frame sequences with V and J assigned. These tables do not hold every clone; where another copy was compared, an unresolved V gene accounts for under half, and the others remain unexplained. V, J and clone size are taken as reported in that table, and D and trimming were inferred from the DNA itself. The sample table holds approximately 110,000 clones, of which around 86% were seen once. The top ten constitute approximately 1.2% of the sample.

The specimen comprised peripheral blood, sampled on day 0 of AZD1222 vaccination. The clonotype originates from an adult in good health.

CDR3 protein: CASSPPSGRSPLHF. The sequenced DNA: TGCGCCAGCAGCCCCCCTTCGGGAAGATCACCCCTCCACTTT. The chain is encoded by TRBV23-1 joined to TRBJ1-6; the D segment cannot be called with confidence. TRBV23-1 belongs to the ORF category, with a function that is uncertain. The CDR3, cysteine through phenylalanine, is 14 amino acids long. Only the CDR3 portion is preserved as DNA: 42 bases, with reading frame beginning at the first base. Trimming takes 6 bases from V and 10 bases from J, and the germline ends sit 16 bases apart.